Following are 25 T cell receptor beta chains from one sample sequenced in a study of T cells in Graves' hyperthyroidism and ophthalmopathy. Using RNA transcripts as the source, TCR beta CDR3 regions were amplified. When the TCR CDR3 underwent first-round RT-PCR, the HTBI primer set was used. Using its own MiXCR run on the multiplex PCR reads, TCRdb lists one record per CDR3 protein. Of some 490,000 distinct CDR3 sequences in the sample, 22% were seen once. The sample consisted of blood. All receptors derive from a woman in her 70s with Graves' ophthalmopathy.

The chain employs TRBV5-1 and TRBJ2-7; TRBD2 matches at 7 bases. Germline CDR1 reads SGHRS; CDR2 reads YFSETQ. Trimming cost V 7 bases and J 6 bases; bases outside gene matches: 10. The CDR3 is 13 residues long. The CDR3 spells CASGVAGVAEQYF. The CDR3 DNA sequence: TGCGCCAGCGGGGTGGCGGGAGTAGCCGAGCAGTACTTC.

V gene TRBV20-1 combines with J gene TRBJ1-5, with a tentative D call TRBD1 (6 bases). The V end was cut by 6 bases, the J end by 0 bases, with 12 bases between. The CDR3 totals 14 residues. The germline V gene encodes CDR1 DFQATT and CDR2 SNEGSKA (reference sequence). The CDR3 DNA follows: TGCAGTGCCCAGGACAGCAGTAGCAATCAGCCCCAGCATTTT. Protein: CSAQDSSSNQPQHF.

This clonotype was observed a handful of times. This rearrangement joins TRBV7-9 to TRBJ2-3; perhaps TRBD2 as D (5 bases). This CDR3 has 14 amino acids. V lost 6 bases and J 2 bases, leaving 12 bases between the germline ends. Germline CDR1 is SEHNR and CDR2 is FQNEAQ (reference sequence). The CDR3 DNA reads TGTGCCAGCAGTGACCGGGATACCACAGATACGCAGTATTTT. Translated: CASSDRDTTDTQYF.

This clonotype showed up just once. This chain connects TRBV6-1 to TRBJ2-2; D uncertain. Germline CDR1 is MNHNS and CDR2 is SASEGT. Trimming removed 7 bases from V and 4 bases from J, with 19 bases in between. The CDR3 runs 16 residues. In DNA, the CDR3 is TGTGCCAGCACCCCCCAAAAAAAGAGGTCCACCGGGGAGCTGTTTTTT. Protein product: CASTPQKKRSTGELFF.

V gene TRBV5-1 combines with J gene TRBJ2-3; TRBD2 matches 12 bases. V shed 6 bases, J shed 0 bases, and the junction held 5 bases outside the gene matches. Germline V lookup: CDR1 SGHRS, CDR2 YFSETQ. The CDR3 totals 16 residues. Here the CDR3 DNA reads TGCGCCAGCAACGTCCTAGCGGGAGGGAGCACAGATACGCAGTATTTT. Its protein is CASNVLAGGSTDTQYF.

J is TRBJ1-3 and V is TRBV30, with a tentative D call TRBD1 (6 bases). Germline values: CDR1 GTSNPN, CDR2 SVGIG (reference sequence). Trimming stripped 2 bases from V and 4 bases from J, with 9 bases between. The CDR3 consists of 13 residues. DNA of the CDR3: TGTGCCTGGAGTCCAGGGGTCGGAAACACCATATATTTT. It codes for CAWSPGVGNTIYF.

This chain links TRBV28 with TRBJ1-4, with no clear D. Trimming removed 5 bases from V and 0 bases from J, with 7 bases in between. Germline loops: CDR1 MDHEN, CDR2 SYDVKM. The length of the CDR3 is 14 residues. The CDR3 sequence: CASSVGTTNEKLFF. The DNA for the CDR3 is TGTGCCAGCAGTGTGGGGACAACTAATGAAAAACTGTTTTTT.

This clonotype showed up just once. The rearrangement links TRBV19 to TRBJ1-3; D is uncertain. The V end was cut by 6 bases, the J end by 1 base, with 7 bases between. In germline, CDR1 is LNHDA, CDR2 SQIVND (reference sequence). The CDR3 loop spans 13 amino acids. CDR3 amino acids: CASRRESGNTIYF. The DNA for the CDR3 is TGTGCCAGTAGACGGGAGTCTGGAAACACCATATATTTT.

The CDR3, as DNA: TGTGCCAGCAGCTTAGCCGGGGAAACTAACTATGGCTACACCTTC. It codes for CASSLAGETNYGYTF. The chain has TRBV7-9 and TRBJ1-2; D is ambiguous. This CDR3 has 15 residues. Germline-derived CDR1 and CDR2 are SEHNR and FQNEAQ (reference sequence). V was trimmed by 0 bases and J by 0 bases, leaving 8 bases between them.

The chain is built from TRBV20-1 and TRBJ2-7; unclear D gene. In germline, CDR1 is DFQATT, CDR2 SNEGSKA (reference sequence). CDR3 length equals 12 residues. The germline V and J ends were trimmed by 0 bases and 0 bases, with 3 bases remaining between them. The CDR3 here is CSAREASYEQYF. DNA for the CDR3: TGCAGTGCTAGAGAAGCCTCCTACGAGCAGTACTTC.

This clonotype occurred many times. This rearrangement joins TRBV13 to TRBJ2-1; D is undetermined. Germline V lookup: CDR1 PRHDT, CDR2 FYEKMQ (reference sequence). This CDR3 is built from 19 residues. V dropped 5 bases and J dropped 0 bases, with 23 bases sitting between them. This chain's CDR3 is CASSPTVARPESSYNEQFF. The CDR3, as DNA: TGTGCCAGCAGCCCTACAGTGGCCAGACCGGAGAGCTCCTACAATGAGCAGTTCTTC. Combining the CDR3 with reference TRBV13 and TRBJ2-1 gives the whole variable domain AAGVIQSPRHLIKEKRETATLKCYPIPRHDTVYWYQQGPGQDPQFLISFYEKMQSDKGSIPDRFSAQQFSDYHSELNMSSLELGDSALYFCASSPTVARPESSYNEQFFGPGTRLTVL.

The V gene is TRBV6-5, the J gene TRBJ1-6; D is ambiguous. Per the germline V gene, CDR1 is MNHEY and CDR2 is SVGAGI. The CDR3 sequence is 17 residues long. V was shortened by 0 bases and J by 13 bases, with 22 bases between the two germline ends. CDR3: CASSYSRPVGSNLPLHF. The CDR3 nucleotides read TGTGCCAGCAGTTACTCCCGACCCGTCGGTAGTAATTTGCCCCTCCACTTT.

Many counts were recorded for this clonotype. The genes are TRBV12-3 or TRBV12-4 and TRBJ1-5, with 8 bases lining up with TRBD1. Germline trimming cut 3 bases from V and 1 base from J; bases unmatched to any gene: 2. The CDR3 is 15 amino acids. The DNA for the CDR3 is TGTGCCAGCAGTTTCCGGACAGGGAGCAATCAGCCCCAGCATTTT. This sequence encodes CASSFRTGSNQPQHF.

This clonotype was seen only a few times. The chain recombines TRBV18 with TRBJ2-5, with a possible D match to TRBD1 (5 bases). The V gene lost 5 bases and the J gene lost 2 bases, with 12 bases spanning the gap. Per the germline V gene, CDR1 is KGHSH and CDR2 is LQKENI. This CDR3 contains 14 residues. CDR3 sequence (DNA): TGTGCCAGCTCATCGGACATCTTACAAGAGACCCAGTACTTC. It specifies CASSSDILQETQYF.

The chain links TRBV5-1 to TRBJ2-3; 13 nucleotides align to TRBD2. After removal of 4 bases from V and 2 bases from J, the junction contained 16 bases not matched to a gene. Germline V gene sequence: CDR1 SGHRS, CDR2 YFSETQ. The CDR3 loop spans 20 amino acids. CDR3 region: CASSPATWTSGSHDTDTQYF. The CDR3, as DNA: TGCGCCAGCAGCCCCGCCACCTGGACTAGCGGGAGCCATGACACAGATACGCAGTATTTT.

The CDR3 here is CSAEGAANQPQHF. CDR3 DNA sequence: TGCAGTGCCGAGGGGGCTGCAAATCAGCCCCAGCATTTT. J is TRBJ1-5 and V is TRBV20-1, with 7 bases identical to TRBD1. The CDR3 sequence is 13 residues long. Germline V lookup: CDR1 DFQATT, CDR2 SNEGSKA (reference sequence). V dropped 6 bases and J dropped 4; count of bases not matched to a gene: 6.

To note about this clonotype: With a much larger clone just one base away, this may be a read error. The chain joins TRBV10-3 to TRBJ2-2; D possibly uses TRBD1 or TRBD2 (5 bases each). Germline-derived CDR1 and CDR2 are ENHRY and SYGVKD. The length of the CDR3 is 16 residues. The chain's CDR3 is CAISEGGGSDTEELFF. CDR3 in DNA: TGTGCCATCAGTGAGGGAGGCGGGTCGGACACCGAGGAGCTGTTTTTT.

This clonotype has just a few counts. The rearrangement joins TRBV9 to TRBJ2-1, with D possibly being TRBD1 (5 bases). From germline, CDR1 is SGDLS and CDR2 YYNGEE. This CDR3 is built from 13 residues. V gave up 2 bases and J gave up 4 bases, with 7 bases separating them. The CDR3 DNA is TGTGCCAGCAGCGTGACAGTTTACAATGAGCAGTTCTTC. This sequence encodes CASSVTVYNEQFF. Variable domain in full (rest from reference TRBV9 and TRBJ2-1): DSGVTQTPKHLITATGQRVTLRCSPRSGDLSVYWYQQSLDQGLQFLIQYYNGEERAKGNILERFSAQQFPDLHSELNLSSLELGDSALYFCASSVTVYNEQFFGPGTRLTVL.

Worth noting for this clonotype: A read error may produce the germline difference seen at one junction end. The chain combines TRBV7-7 with TRBJ2-2, with D unclear. Germline CDR1 reads SSHAT; CDR2 reads FNYEAQ (reference sequence). This CDR3 is 16 amino acids long. The CDR3 loop is CASSFQIPLNTGELFF. The DNA of the CDR3 is TGTGCTAGCAGCTTCCAAATCCCCCTCAACACCGGGGAGCTGTTTTTT.

This clonotype was recorded many times. The chain uses TRBV7-3 and TRBJ2-3; 13 nucleotides line up with TRBD2. V lost 5 bases to trimming and J lost 8 bases; unmatched junction nucleotides: 7. The CDR3 extends over 15 amino acids. Germline CDR1 SGHTA, CDR2 FQGTGA. The CDR3 reads CASSRTSGSFATQYF. CDR3 bases: TGTGCCAGCAGCCGGACTAGCGGGAGTTTCGCTACGCAGTATTTT.

The rearrangement joins TRBV6-6 to TRBJ2-7; 8 bases line up with TRBD2. J lost 0 bases, V lost 0 bases, and 7 bases had no gene match. CDR3 length: 17 amino acids. Germline V CDR1 and CDR2: MNHNY, SVGAGI (reference sequence). The CDR3 here is CASSYSTGTRFSYEQYF. For the CDR3, the DNA is TGTGCCAGCAGTTACTCTACCGGGACTAGATTCTCCTACGAGCAGTACTTC.

This clonotype was seen ten or more times. The CDR3 here is CASSEYPGTHTGELFF. CDR3 coding DNA: TGTGCCAGCAGTGAATACCCGGGCACCCACACCGGGGAGCTGTTTTTT. The chain couples TRBV6-1 to TRBJ2-2; the D is unclear. This CDR3 has 16 amino acids. Per germline, CDR1 MNHNS and CDR2 SASEGT. The V end was cut by 2 bases, the J end by 3 bases, with 13 bases between.

This clonotype was observed a few times. The chain joins TRBV20-1 to TRBJ2-7; 10 nucleotides match TRBD2. V lost 5 bases and J lost 0; bases outside the gene matches: 7. CDR1 is DFQATT, CDR2 SNEGSKA, per germline (reference sequence). CDR3 length equals 15 residues. The CDR3 loop is CSAPNGLADSYEQYF. CDR3 nucleotides: TGCAGTGCTCCAAATGGACTAGCGGACTCCTACGAGCAGTACTTC.

The rearrangement links TRBV9 to TRBJ2-3; maybe TRBD2 (6 bases). V was trimmed by 0 bases and J by 3 bases, leaving 11 bases between them. Germline CDR1 and CDR2: SGDLS and YYNGEE. The CDR3 has 15 amino acids. The CDR3 sequence is CASSVASGGTDTQYF. The CDR3 coding sequence is TGTGCCAGCAGCGTAGCCTCAGGAGGGACAGATACGCAGTATTTT.

The V call is TRBV5-5, the J call TRBJ2-7, with a tentative D call TRBD2 (5 bases). V lost 4 bases to trimming and J lost 3 bases, with 20 bases between them. The CDR3 sequence is 16 residues long. Germline V lookup: CDR1 SGHKS, CDR2 YYEKEE (reference sequence). CDR3 bases: TGTGCCAGCAGCCCCCCCTCAGCGGAGATAAACTACGAGCAGTACTTC. Protein sequence: CASSPPSAEINYEQYF.